This T cell receptor beta chain was recovered during a study of blood T cell repertoires in COVID-19. Sequencing was performed with immunoSEQ multiplex PCR; in TCRdb, only in-frame clones are kept and a portion is missing. The sample includes about 340,000 clones, around nine tenths of them seen just once. CDR1 is MNHEY and CDR2 is SVGEGT in the germline V gene. This CDR3 has 17 amino acids. J gave up 5 bases and V 5 bases, and 11 bases lay outside the gene matches. This TCR was sampled from a woman aged 18-30 years who had recovered from COVID-19. The sequenced sample consisted of peripheral blood. The chain recombines TRBV6-2 or TRBV6-3 with TRBJ2-1, with 11 positions matching TRBD2. The CDR3 is CASSLRGSGRENNEQFF. Written as DNA, the CDR3 is TGTGCCAGCAGTCTTCGGGGTAGCGGGAGGGAAAACAATGAGCAGTTCTTC.